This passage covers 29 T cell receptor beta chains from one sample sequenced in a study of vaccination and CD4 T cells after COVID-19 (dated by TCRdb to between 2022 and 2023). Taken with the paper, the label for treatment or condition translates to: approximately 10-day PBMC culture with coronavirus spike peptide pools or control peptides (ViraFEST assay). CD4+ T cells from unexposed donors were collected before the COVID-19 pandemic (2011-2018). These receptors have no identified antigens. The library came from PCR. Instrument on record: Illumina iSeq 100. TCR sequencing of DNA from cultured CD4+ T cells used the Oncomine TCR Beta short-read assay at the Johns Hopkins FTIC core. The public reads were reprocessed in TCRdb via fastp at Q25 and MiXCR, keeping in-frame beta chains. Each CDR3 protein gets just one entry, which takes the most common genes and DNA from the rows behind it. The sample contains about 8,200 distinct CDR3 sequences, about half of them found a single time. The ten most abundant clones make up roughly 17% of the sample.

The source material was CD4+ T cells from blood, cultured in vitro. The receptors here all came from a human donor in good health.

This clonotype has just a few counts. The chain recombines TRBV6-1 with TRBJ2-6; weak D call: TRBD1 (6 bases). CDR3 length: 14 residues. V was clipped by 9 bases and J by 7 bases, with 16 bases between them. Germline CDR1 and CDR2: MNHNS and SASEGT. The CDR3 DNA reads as TGTGCCAGTCAGAGGGGGTTGAGTGCCAACGTCCTGACTTTC. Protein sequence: CASQRGLSANVLTF.

The CDR3, as DNA: TGCAGTGCTTTCACAGGGAACTATGGCTACACCTTC. Translated: CSAFTGNYGYTF. This sequence joins TRBV20-1 and TRBJ1-2; perhaps TRBD1 as D (6 bases). Trimming cost V 5 bases and J 2 bases, with 9 bases left between them. Germline V CDR1 and CDR2: DFQATT, SNEGSKA (reference sequence). The CDR3 consists of 12 residues.

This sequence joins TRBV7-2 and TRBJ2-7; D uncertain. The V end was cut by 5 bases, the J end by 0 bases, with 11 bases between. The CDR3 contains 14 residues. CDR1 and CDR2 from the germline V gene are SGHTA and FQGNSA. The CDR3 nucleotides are TGTGCCAGCAGCACCCGACGTAGCTCCTACGAGCAGTACTTC. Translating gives CASSTRRSSYEQYF. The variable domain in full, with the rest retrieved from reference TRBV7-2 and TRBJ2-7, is GAGVSQSPSNKVTEKGKDVELRCDPISGHTALYWYRQSLGQGLEFLIYFQGNSAPDKSGLPSDRFSAERTGGSVSTLTIQRTQQEDSAVYLCASSTRRSSYEQYFGPGTRLTVT.

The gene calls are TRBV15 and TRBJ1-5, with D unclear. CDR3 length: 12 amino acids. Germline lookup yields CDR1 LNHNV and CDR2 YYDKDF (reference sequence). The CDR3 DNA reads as TGTGCGACCGACGTCCGGGCGCAGCCCCAGCATTTT. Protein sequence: CATDVRAQPQHF.

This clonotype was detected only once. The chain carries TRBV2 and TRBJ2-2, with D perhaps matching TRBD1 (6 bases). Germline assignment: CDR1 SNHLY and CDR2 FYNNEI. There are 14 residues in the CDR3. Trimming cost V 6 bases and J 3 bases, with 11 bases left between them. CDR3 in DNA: TGTGCCAGCAGCCCTCAGGGGTACACCGGGGAGCTGTTTTTT. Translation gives CASSPQGYTGELFF.

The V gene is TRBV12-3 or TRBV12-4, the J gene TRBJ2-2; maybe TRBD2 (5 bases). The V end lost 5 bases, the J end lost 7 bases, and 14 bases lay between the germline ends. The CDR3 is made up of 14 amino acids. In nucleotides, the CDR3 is TGTGCCAGCAGTCCCGGGATAGGAAGCGGGGAGCTGTTTTTT. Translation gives CASSPGIGSGELFF.

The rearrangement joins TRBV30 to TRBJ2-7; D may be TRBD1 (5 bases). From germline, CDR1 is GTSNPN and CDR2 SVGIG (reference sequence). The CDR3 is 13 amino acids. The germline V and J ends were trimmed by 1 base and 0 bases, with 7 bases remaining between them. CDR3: CAWSGGLSYEQYF. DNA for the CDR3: TGTGCCTGGAGTGGGGGCCTCTCCTACGAGCAGTACTTC.

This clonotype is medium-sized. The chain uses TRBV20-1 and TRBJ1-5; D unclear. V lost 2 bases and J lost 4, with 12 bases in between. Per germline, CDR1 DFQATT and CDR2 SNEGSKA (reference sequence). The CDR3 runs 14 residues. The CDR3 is CSARLPHPNQPQHF. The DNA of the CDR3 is TGCAGTGCTAGACTTCCACACCCGAATCAGCCCCAGCATTTT.

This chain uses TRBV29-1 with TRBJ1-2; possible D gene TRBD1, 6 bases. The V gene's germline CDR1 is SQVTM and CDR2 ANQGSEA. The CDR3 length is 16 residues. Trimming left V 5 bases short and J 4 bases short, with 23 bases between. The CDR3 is CSVFWTAGTSSYGYTF. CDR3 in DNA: TGCAGCGTTTTTTGGACAGCAGGGACTTCCAGCTATGGCTACACCTTC.

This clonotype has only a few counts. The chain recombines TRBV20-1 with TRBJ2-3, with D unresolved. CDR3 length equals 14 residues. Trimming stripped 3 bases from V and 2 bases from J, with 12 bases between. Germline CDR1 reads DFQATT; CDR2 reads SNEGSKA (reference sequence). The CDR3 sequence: CSASPLRTTDTQYF. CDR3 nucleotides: TGCAGTGCTAGTCCCCTACGGACCACAGATACGCAGTATTTT.

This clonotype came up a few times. The CDR3: CASSEGAIYNSPLHF. CDR3 DNA: TGTGCCAGCAGTGAGGGGGCCATCTATAATTCACCCCTCCACTTT. V usage is TRBV2 and J usage is TRBJ1-6, with D maybe TRBD1 (6 bases). Trimming took 3 bases from V and 3 from J, leaving 9 bases between them. Germline V lookup: CDR1 SNHLY, CDR2 FYNNEI. The CDR3 contains 15 residues.

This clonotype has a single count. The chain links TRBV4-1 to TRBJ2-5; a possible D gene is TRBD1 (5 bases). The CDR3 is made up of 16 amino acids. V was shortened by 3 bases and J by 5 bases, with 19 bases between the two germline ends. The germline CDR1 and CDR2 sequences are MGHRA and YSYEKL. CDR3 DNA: TGCGCCAGCAGCCAGGGGCCGGGCCGCGGAGCGGAGACCCAGTACTTC. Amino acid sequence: CASSQGPGRGAETQYF.

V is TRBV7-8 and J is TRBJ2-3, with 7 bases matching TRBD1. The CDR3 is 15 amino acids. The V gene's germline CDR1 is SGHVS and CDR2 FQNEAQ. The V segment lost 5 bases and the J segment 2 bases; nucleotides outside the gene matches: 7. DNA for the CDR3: TGTGCCAGCAGCACCCGGACAGGACACACAGATACGCAGTATTTT. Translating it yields CASSTRTGHTDTQYF.

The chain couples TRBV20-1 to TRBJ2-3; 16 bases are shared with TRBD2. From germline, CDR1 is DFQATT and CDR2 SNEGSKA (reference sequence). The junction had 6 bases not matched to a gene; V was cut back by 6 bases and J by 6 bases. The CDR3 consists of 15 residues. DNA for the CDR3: TGCAGTGCCCAGGAGGGACTAGCGGGGGGGGATACGCAGTATTTT. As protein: CSAQEGLAGGDTQYF.

The CDR3 region has the DNA TGTGCCAGCAGTTTTTCGCAGGGGGCAGGCACTGAAGCTTTCTTT. It yields the protein CASSFSQGAGTEAFF. The genes are TRBV6-5 and TRBJ1-1; 8 bases line up with TRBD1. The germline V gene encodes CDR1 MNHEY and CDR2 SVGAGI. This CDR3 comprises 15 residues. J gave up 4 bases and V 4 bases, and 8 bases lay outside the gene matches.

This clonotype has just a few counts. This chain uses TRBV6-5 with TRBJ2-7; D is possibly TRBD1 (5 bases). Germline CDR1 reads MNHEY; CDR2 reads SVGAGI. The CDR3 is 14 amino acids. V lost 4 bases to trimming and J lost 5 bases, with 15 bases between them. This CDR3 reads CASSFTAGSNEQYF. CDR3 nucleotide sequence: TGTGCCAGCAGTTTTACGGCAGGGTCGAACGAGCAGTACTTC.

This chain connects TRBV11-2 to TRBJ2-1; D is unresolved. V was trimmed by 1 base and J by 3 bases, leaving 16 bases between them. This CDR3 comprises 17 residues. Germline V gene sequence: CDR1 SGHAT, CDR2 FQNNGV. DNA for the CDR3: TGTGCCAGCAGCTTAGGATCTTATTGGAACTTCTACAATGAGCAGTTCTTC. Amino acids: CASSLGSYWNFYNEQFF.

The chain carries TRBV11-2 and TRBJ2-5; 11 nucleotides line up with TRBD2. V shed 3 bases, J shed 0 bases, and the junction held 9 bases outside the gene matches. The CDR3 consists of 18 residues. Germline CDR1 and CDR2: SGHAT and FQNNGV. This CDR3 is CASSFRLAGQTYQETQYF. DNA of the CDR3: TGTGCCAGCAGCTTTCGACTAGCGGGGCAAACGTACCAAGAGACCCAGTACTTC. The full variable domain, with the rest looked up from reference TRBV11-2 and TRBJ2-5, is EAGVAQSPRYKIIEKRQSVAFWCNPISGHATLYWYQQILGQGPKLLIQFQNNGVVDDSQLPKDRFSAERLKGVDSTLKIQPAKLEDSAVYLCASSFRLAGQTYQETQYFGPGTRLLVL.

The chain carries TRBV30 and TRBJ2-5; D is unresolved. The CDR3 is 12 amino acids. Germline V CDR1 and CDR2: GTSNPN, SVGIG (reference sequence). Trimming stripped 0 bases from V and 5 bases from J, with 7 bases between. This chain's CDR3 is CAWSVSPETQYF. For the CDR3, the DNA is TGTGCCTGGAGTGTAAGTCCGGAGACCCAGTACTTC.

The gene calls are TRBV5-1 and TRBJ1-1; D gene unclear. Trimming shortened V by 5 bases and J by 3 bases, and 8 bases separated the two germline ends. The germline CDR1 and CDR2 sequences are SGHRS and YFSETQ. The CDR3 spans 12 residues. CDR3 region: CASSFPDTEAFF. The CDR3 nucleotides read TGCGCCAGCAGTTTCCCGGACACTGAAGCTTTCTTT.

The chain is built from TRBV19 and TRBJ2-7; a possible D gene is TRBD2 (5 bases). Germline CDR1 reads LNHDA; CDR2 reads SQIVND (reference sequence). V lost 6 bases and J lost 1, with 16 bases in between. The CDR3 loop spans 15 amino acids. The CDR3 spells CASSPGGGGSYEQYF. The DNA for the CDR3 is TGTGCCAGTAGCCCCGGAGGTGGAGGTTCCTACGAGCAGTACTTC.

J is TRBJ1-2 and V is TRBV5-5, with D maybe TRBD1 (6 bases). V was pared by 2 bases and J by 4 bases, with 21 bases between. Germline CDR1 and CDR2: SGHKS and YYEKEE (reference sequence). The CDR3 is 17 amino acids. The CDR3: CASSFEENRAFIYGYTF. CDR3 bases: TGTGCCAGCAGCTTCGAGGAGAACAGGGCCTTTATCTATGGCTACACCTTC.

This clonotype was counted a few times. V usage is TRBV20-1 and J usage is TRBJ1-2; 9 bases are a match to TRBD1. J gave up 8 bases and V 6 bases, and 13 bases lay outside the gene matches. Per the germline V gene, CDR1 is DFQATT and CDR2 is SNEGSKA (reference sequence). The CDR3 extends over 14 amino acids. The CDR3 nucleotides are TGCAGTGCCAGGGAGGGGGACAGGGTGCAAGGCTACACCTTC. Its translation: CSAREGDRVQGYTF.

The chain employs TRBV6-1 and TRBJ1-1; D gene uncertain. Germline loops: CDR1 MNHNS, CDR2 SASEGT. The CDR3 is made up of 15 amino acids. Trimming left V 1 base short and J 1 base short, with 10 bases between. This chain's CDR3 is CASSEVRLENTEAFF. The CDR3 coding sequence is TGTGCCAGCAGTGAAGTACGGCTGGAGAACACTGAAGCTTTCTTT.

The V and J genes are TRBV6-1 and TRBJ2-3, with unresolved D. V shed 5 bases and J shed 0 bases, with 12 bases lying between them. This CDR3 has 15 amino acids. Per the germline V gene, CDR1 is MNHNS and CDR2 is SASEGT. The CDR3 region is CASSLRTFSTDTQYF. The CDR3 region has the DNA TGTGCCAGCAGTCTAAGGACCTTTAGCACAGATACGCAGTATTTT.

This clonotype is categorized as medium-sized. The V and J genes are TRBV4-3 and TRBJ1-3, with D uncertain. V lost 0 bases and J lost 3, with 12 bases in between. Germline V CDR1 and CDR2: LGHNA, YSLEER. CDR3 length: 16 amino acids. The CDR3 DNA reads TGCGCCAGCAGCCAAGAATTATTAGTGATTGGAAACACCATATATTTT. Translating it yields CASSQELLVIGNTIYF.

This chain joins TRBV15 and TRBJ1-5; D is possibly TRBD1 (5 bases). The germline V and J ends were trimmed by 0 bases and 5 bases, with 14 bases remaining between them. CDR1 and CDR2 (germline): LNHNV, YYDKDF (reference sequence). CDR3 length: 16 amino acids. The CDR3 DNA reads TGTGCCACCAGCAGAGATCGGGCAGGGAGGCATCAGCCCCAGCATTTT. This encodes CATSRDRAGRHQPQHF.

The CDR3 nucleotides read TGTGCCAGCAGCTTCAGCACCTACGAGCAGTACTTC. It is translated as CASSFSTYEQYF. V and J are TRBV7-2 and TRBJ2-7; D is uncertain. Germline lookup yields CDR1 SGHTA and CDR2 FQGNSA. The CDR3 contains 12 residues. The V end lost 3 bases, the J end lost 2 bases, and 5 bases lay between the germline ends.

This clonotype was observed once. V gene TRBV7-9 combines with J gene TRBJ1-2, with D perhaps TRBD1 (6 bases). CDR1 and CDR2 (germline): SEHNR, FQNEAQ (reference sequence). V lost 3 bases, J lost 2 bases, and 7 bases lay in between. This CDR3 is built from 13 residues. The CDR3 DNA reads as TGTGCCAGCAGCTTGGGACACAACTATGGCTACACCTTC. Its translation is CASSLGHNYGYTF.